This TCR beta chain emerged from a study of blood T cell repertoires in COVID-19. Overall study context: COVID-19 samples collected from the United States, Italy and Spain covered acute and convalescent phases. PBMCs, B-cell-depleted T cells, or T cells were the source of the cDNA or gDNA that made up the material.

A few counts support this clone. In the authors' workflow: Amplification with reference gene primers provided the estimates of nucleated cell counts. Clones were read by immunoSEQ multiplex PCR, and TCRdb kept only the in-frame ones, dropping some. The D gene and trimming were derived from the DNA, and the V and J assignments and clone size from that table. The sample lists around 300,000 clones, approximately 85% seen once, with approximately 9.9% in the top ten. The CDR3 consists of 15 residues. V lost 4 bases, J lost 0 bases, and 13 bases lay in between. Germline V gene sequence: CDR1 SGDLS, CDR2 YYNGEE.

The source material was peripheral blood. The receptor's source is a woman between 70 and 85 years old with acute or convalescent COVID-19. The gene calls are TRBV9 and TRBJ1-1; maybe TRBD1 (5 bases). CDR3 region: CASSPRQNLNTEAFF. DNA for the CDR3: TGTGCCAGCAGCCCGCGACAGAACCTGAACACTGAAGCTTTCTTT.